This TCR beta chain was found in a study of control samples from healthy donors and cancer patients. Assay used: immunoSEQ multiplex PCR; TCRdb lists only in-frame clones, some missing. The profile covers about 130,000 clones, with more than 85% appearing a single time and roughly 1.9% taken by the ten largest. Germline CDR1 reads SGHRS; CDR2 reads YFSETQ. This CDR3 has 16 amino acids. After removal of 3 bases from V and 6 bases from J, the junction contained 6 bases not matched to a gene. This rearrangement joins TRBV5-1 to TRBJ2-7; TRBD2 matches at 16 bases. Sequencing was done on a sample of blood. This receptor was identified in a man aged 18 to 30 in good health. The CDR3 nucleotides read TGCGCCAGCAGCTCGGGACTAGCGGGAGGGCCCCGCGAGCAGTACTTC. Encoded protein: CASSSGLAGGPREQYF.